The next 26 T cell receptor beta chains were all read from a single sample in a study of regulatory T cells in long-lasting Graves disease. The time point denotes: newly diagnosed GD, antithyroid drugs for less than 3 months. Researchers made the TCR library from RNA that was extracted from PBMCs. Combining iRepertoire HTBI primers with Arm-PCR of CDR3 regions, the authors built TCR beta libraries. Via MiXCR, TCRdb re-called the multiplex PCR reads, giving one row per CDR3 protein. This table holds approximately 470,000 distinct CDR3 sequences, roughly 17% found once. The data were also submitted as part of a second study, on T cells in Graves' hyperthyroidism and ophthalmopathy.

This specimen was peripheral blood mononuclear cells (PBMCs), taken at new diagnosis, from a patient treated with antithyroid drugs. The receptor set was obtained from a man aged 40-55 years with Graves disease.

The rearrangement uses TRBV5-6 and TRBJ2-5; D may be TRBD1 or TRBD2 (5 bases each). In germline, CDR1 is SGHDT, CDR2 YYEEEE. V was clipped by 0 bases and J by 5 bases, with 14 bases between them. This CDR3 is built from 15 residues. The CDR3 region has the DNA TGTGCCAGCAGCTTGGGGCCGACAGCGGTGGAGACCCAGTACTTC. It encodes CASSLGPTAVETQYF.

This clonotype was observed at least ten times. The V gene is TRBV27, the J gene TRBJ1-2; 7 bases map to TRBD1. V dropped 2 bases and J dropped 7; count of bases not matched to a gene: 7. CDR1 MNHEY and CDR2 SMNVEV come from the germline V gene (reference sequence). CDR3 length: 14 amino acids. This CDR3 is CASSLRSEGAGYTF. CDR3 sequence (DNA): TGTGCCAGCAGTTTAAGGAGCGAGGGGGCTGGCTACACCTTC.

This clonotype was detected only a few times. The V call is TRBV4-1, the J call TRBJ1-4, with 7 bases fitting TRBD1. Looked up from germline, CDR1 is MGHRA and CDR2 is YSYEKL. The CDR3 totals 14 residues. V shed 4 bases and J 7 bases; nucleotides not matched to a gene: 6. Here the CDR3 DNA reads TGCGCCAGCAGCCCAGGGGGTGTTTCTGAAAAACTGTTTTTT. Translated: CASSPGGVSEKLFF.

Concerning this clonotype: A much more abundant neighbour one base away suggests this may be a read error. The rearrangement uses TRBV14 and TRBJ2-2, with D unclear. This CDR3 has 13 amino acids. Germline V CDR1 and CDR2: SGHDN, FVKESK. V was shortened by 2 bases and J by 3 bases, with 4 bases between the two germline ends. As DNA, the CDR3 is TGTGCCAGCAGCCAACAGTACACCGGGGAGCTGTTTTTT. Translated: CASSQQYTGELFF.

About this clonotype: One end of the junction varies from germline; a read error may be responsible. This chain links TRBV28 with TRBJ1-4; no firm D call. The CDR3 covers 14 residues. Germline-derived CDR1 and CDR2 are MDHEN and SYDVKM. The CDR3 is CASGRVPAQLELSF. CDR3 in DNA: TGTGCCAGCGGCCGCGTGCCCGCCCAGCTTGAGCTGTCTTTT. The variable domain in full, with the rest retrieved from reference TRBV28 and TRBJ1-4, is DVKVTQSSRYLVKRTGEKVFLECVQDMDHENMFWYRQDPGLGLRLIYFSYDVKMKEKGDIPEGYSVSREKKERFSLILESASTNQTSMYLCASGRVPAQLELSFGSGTQLSVL.

This clonotype was seen once. The V and J genes are TRBV9 and TRBJ2-3; 9 bases map to TRBD2. The J segment lost 6 bases and the V segment lost 5 bases, leaving 7 bases of the junction unmatched. Germline V lookup: CDR1 SGDLS, CDR2 YYNGEE. The CDR3 loop spans 14 amino acids. CDR3: CASSYLAGMDTQYF. The CDR3 DNA is TGTGCCAGCAGTTACCTAGCGGGAATGGATACGCAGTATTTT.

This clonotype was seen many times. V and J are TRBV3-1 and TRBJ1-1, with unresolved D. Germline values: CDR1 LGHDT, CDR2 YNNKEL (reference sequence). This CDR3 has 13 amino acids. V lost 2 bases and J lost 1, with 5 bases in between. CDR3 bases: TGTGCCAGCAGCCAACTAGAGAACACTGAAGCTTTCTTT. Translating gives CASSQLENTEAFF.

This clonotype was seen at least ten times. V and J are TRBV28 and TRBJ1-2; 9 bases are shared with TRBD1. Per germline, CDR1 MDHEN and CDR2 SYDVKM. Germline trimming cut 3 bases from V and 9 bases from J; bases unmatched to any gene: 8. The CDR3 extends over 14 amino acids. The CDR3 bases are TGTGCCAGCAGTTTCCTTGGGACAGGGCAGAGCTACACCTTC. Amino acids: CASSFLGTGQSYTF.

This clonotype has ten or more counts. The chain uses TRBV7-9 and TRBJ2-7; D remains unclear. The CDR3 totals 14 residues. Per the germline V gene, CDR1 is SEHNR and CDR2 is FQNEAQ (reference sequence). The V end was cut by 5 bases, the J end by 3 bases, with 14 bases between. This CDR3 reads CASSQDPANYEQYF. CDR3 in DNA: TGTGCCAGCAGCCAAGACCCCGCAAACTACGAGCAGTACTTC.

V gene TRBV29-1 combines with J gene TRBJ1-1; 8 bases fit TRBD1. CDR1 is SQVTM and CDR2 is ANQGSEA in the germline V gene. The CDR3 covers 14 residues. V was pared by 6 bases and J by 3 bases, with 9 bases of the junction left unmatched. As DNA, the CDR3 is TGCAGCGTCGTCGAACAGGGGGAGGACACTGAAGCTTTCTTT. It specifies CSVVEQGEDTEAFF.

This clonotype occurred a few times. The V and J genes are TRBV12-5 and TRBJ2-2; D ambiguous. Trimming stripped 0 bases from V and 6 bases from J, with 8 bases between. The CDR3 has 14 residues. Germline assignment: CDR1 LGHNT and CDR2 FRNRAP. CDR3 sequence (DNA): TGTGCTAGTGGTTTGGTGCCAGTGCCCGGGGAGCTGTTTTTT. Its translation is CASGLVPVPGELFF.

This clonotype was picked up one time. The J gene is TRBJ1-2, the V gene TRBV20-1, with 10 positions matching TRBD1. With V trimmed by 6 bases and J by 4 bases, 11 bases remained unmatched. The CDR3 contains 15 residues. The V gene's germline CDR1 is DFQATT and CDR2 SNEGSKA (reference sequence). As DNA, the CDR3 is TGCAGTGCCCTGGCGACAGGGGGCCCTAGCTATGGCTACACCTTC. Translating gives CSALATGGPSYGYTF.

This clonotype was recorded at least ten times. This chain uses TRBV28 with TRBJ2-7; 7 nucleotides match TRBD2. There are 13 residues in the CDR3. J was trimmed by 4 bases and V by 5 bases; bases with no gene match: 5. Germline assignment: CDR1 MDHEN and CDR2 SYDVKM. The CDR3 is CASSREGAYEQYF. As DNA, the CDR3 is TGTGCCAGCAGTAGGGAGGGTGCGTACGAGCAGTACTTC.

This clonotype was recorded many times. The rearrangement links TRBV10-3 to TRBJ2-1; 8 nucleotides match TRBD2. The V and J ends lost 3 bases and 12 bases, in that order; junction bases with no gene match: 10. Germline CDR1 ENHRY, CDR2 SYGVKD. There are 14 residues in the CDR3. CDR3 protein: CAISEGREGYGQFF. The CDR3 coding sequence is TGTGCCATCAGTGAAGGACGGGAGGGCTATGGGCAGTTCTTC.

The V and J genes are TRBV10-1 and TRBJ1-1; 8 nucleotides agree with TRBD1. CDR1 and CDR2 from the germline V gene are WNHNN and SYGVQD (reference sequence). The CDR3 is 16 amino acids. J gave up 1 base and V 1 base, and 5 bases lay outside the gene matches. This chain's CDR3 is CASSELDRAWNTEAFF. The CDR3 DNA reads as TGCGCCAGCAGTGAGTTGGACAGGGCTTGGAACACTGAAGCTTTCTTT.

The CDR3 protein is CASSSGLGHEQYV. The CDR3 DNA reads TGTGCCAGCAGCTCAGGACTAGGCCACGAGCAGTACGTC. The chain combines TRBV12-3 or TRBV12-4 with TRBJ2-7; TRBD2 matches 7 bases. The ends lost 6 bases at V and 5 bases at J; junction bases unmatched: 7. CDR3 length: 13 amino acids.

This clonotype was recorded at least ten times. V gene TRBV20-1 combines with J gene TRBJ2-5; 9 bases map to TRBD2. The CDR3 has 14 residues. Losses at the gene ends were 1 base for V and 1 base for J; bases not matched to a gene: 1. Germline loops: CDR1 DFQATT, CDR2 SNEGSKA (reference sequence). DNA of the CDR3: TGCAGTGCTAGAGTACTAGCGGGCCAAGAGACCCAGTACTTC. The encoded protein is CSARVLAGQETQYF.

This clonotype was observed many times. The chain uses TRBV7-9 and TRBJ2-5; D possibly corresponds to TRBD2 (7 bases). This CDR3 has 19 residues. The germline V and J ends were trimmed by 1 base and 2 bases, with 23 bases remaining between them. Per germline, CDR1 SEHNR and CDR2 FQNEAQ (reference sequence). The CDR3 DNA follows: TGTGCCAGCAGCTTAGTGGGGGGGGCCAGCGGGCAATTTCAAGAGACCCAGTACTTC. This sequence encodes CASSLVGGASGQFQETQYF. The whole variable domain, filled in from reference TRBV7-9 and TRBJ2-5, reads DTGVSQNPRHKITKRGQNVTFRCDPISEHNRLYWYRQTLGQGPEFLTYFQNEAQLEKSRLLSDRFSAERPKGSFSTLEIQRTEQGDSAMYLCASSLVGGASGQFQETQYFGPGTRLLVL.

This clonotype was picked up many times. The chain links TRBV7-8 to TRBJ2-5; 14 bases map to TRBD2. J gave up 5 bases and V 4 bases, and 6 bases lay outside the gene matches. Germline CDR1 SGHVS, CDR2 FQNEAQ. CDR3 length: 16 residues. CDR3 sequence reads: CASSSLTSGGGETQYF. The CDR3 DNA is TGTGCCAGCAGCTCTTTGACTAGCGGGGGGGGGGAGACCCAGTACTTC.

This clonotype appeared many times. The gene calls are TRBV12-5 and TRBJ1-5; D is possibly TRBD1 (5 bases). Trimming stripped 1 base from V and 6 bases from J, with 7 bases between. The CDR3 contains 13 residues. Germline CDR1 reads LGHNT; CDR2 reads FRNRAP. CDR3: CASGLGDVQPQHF. In DNA, the CDR3 is TGTGCTAGTGGTTTGGGGGACGTTCAGCCCCAGCATTTT.

This chain joins TRBV19 and TRBJ2-3; D uncertain. This CDR3 spans 15 amino acids. Trimming took 6 bases from V and 0 from J, leaving 13 bases between them. Germline CDR1 LNHDA, CDR2 SQIVND (reference sequence). CDR3 in amino acids: CASSPGLSSTDTQYF. CDR3 DNA: TGTGCCAGTAGCCCCGGGCTTTCTAGCACAGATACGCAGTATTTT.

This sequence joins TRBV20-1 and TRBJ2-1; 8 nucleotides align to TRBD1. With 5 bases clipped from V and 4 bases from J, the junction kept 7 bases outside the gene matches. The CDR3 spans 14 residues. Germline V CDR1 and CDR2: DFQATT, SNEGSKA (reference sequence). CDR3 in amino acids: CSADRTGKYNEQFF. CDR3 DNA: TGCAGTGCTGATCGGACAGGGAAGTACAATGAGCAGTTCTTC.

This clonotype was counted only a few times. The chain combines TRBV12-3 or TRBV12-4 with TRBJ2-3, with 14 bases that match TRBD2. This CDR3 spans 14 amino acids. The ends lost 10 bases at V and 12 bases at J; junction bases unmatched: 12. The CDR3 DNA reads TGTGCCAACACTCCACCGGGACTAGCGGGAGATCAGTATTTT. Its protein is CANTPPGLAGDQYF.

The table lists this clonotype with a few counts. The chain couples TRBV5-5 to TRBJ2-2; TRBD2 matches at 8 bases. This CDR3 has 16 residues. The germline V gene encodes CDR1 SGHKS and CDR2 YYEKEE (reference sequence). Trimming cost V 3 bases and J 7 bases; bases outside gene matches: 11. CDR3 loop: CASSSTSGLRYGELFF. For the CDR3, the DNA is TGTGCCAGCAGCTCCACTAGCGGACTACGATACGGGGAGCTGTTTTTT.

The J gene is TRBJ2-7, the V gene TRBV27; perhaps TRBD2 as D (6 bases). The CDR3 is 13 residues long. CDR1 is MNHEY, CDR2 SMNVEV, per germline (reference sequence). The V gene lost 8 bases and the J gene lost 0 bases, with 11 bases spanning the gap. The CDR3 sequence: CASASASSYEQYF. The CDR3 nucleotides read TGTGCCAGCGCTAGCGCGAGCTCCTACGAGCAGTACTTC.

V and J are TRBV11-2 and TRBJ2-7; D remains ambiguous. The CDR3 consists of 21 residues. Looked up from germline, CDR1 is SGHAT and CDR2 is FQNNGV. Trimming took 0 bases from V and 3 from J, leaving 30 bases between them. The CDR3 DNA is TGTGCCAGCAGCTTAGATTCTAATTCGTTTCAGCCGGCCCTACCCTTCTACGAGCAGTACTTC. This gives the protein CASSLDSNSFQPALPFYEQYF.